These 24 T cell receptor beta chains came from one sample sequenced in a study of blood T cell repertoires in COVID-19. Profiling relied on immunoSEQ multiplex PCR, and the TCRdb table lists in-frame clones only, not all of them. The table lists 100,000 to 110,000 clones, around 90% of them singletons. The sample consisted of peripheral blood. The source of these receptors is a human donor in a cohort sampled during active COVID-19.

This clone has only one observation. The J gene is TRBJ2-1, the V gene TRBV7-7, with 11 bases that match TRBD2. With 1 base clipped from V and 7 bases from J, the junction kept 6 bases outside the gene matches. The CDR3 runs to 16 residues. CDR1 and CDR2 (germline): SSHAT, FNYEAQ (reference sequence). CDR3 sequence reads: CASSLDLLAGANEQFF. CDR3 sequence (DNA): TGTGCCAGCAGCTTAGATCTACTAGCGGGAGCTAATGAGCAGTTCTTC.

The chain joins TRBV28 to TRBJ2-2; the D gene is possibly TRBD2 (5 bases). The length of the CDR3 is 14 residues. CDR1 is MDHEN, CDR2 SYDVKM, per germline. Trimming took off 5 bases at V and 7 bases at J, with 14 bases between the two ends. CDR3 sequence (DNA): TGTGCCAGCAGTCGACAATCACGGGGCGGGGAGCTGTTTTTT. Translation: CASSRQSRGGELFF.

The chain recombines TRBV5-1 with TRBJ2-7; 13 nucleotides align to TRBD2. The CDR3 runs 17 residues. Unmatched junction bases numbered 12, after V lost 3 bases and J lost 6 bases. The germline V gene encodes CDR1 SGHRS and CDR2 YFSETQ. Written as DNA, the CDR3 is TGCGCCAGCAGCTCAGAACTAGCGGGAGGGCCCCAAGGCGAGCAGTACTTC. It codes for CASSSELAGGPQGEQYF. Looking up the rest from reference TRBV5-1 and TRBJ2-7 gives the full variable domain: KAGVTQTPRYLIKTRGQQVTLSCSPISGHRSVSWYQQTPGQGLQFLFEYFSETQRNKGNFPGRFSGRQFSNSRSEMNVSTLELGDSALYLCASSSELAGGPQGEQYFGPGTRLTVT.

This chain uses TRBV5-1 with TRBJ1-3; 7 bases are shared with TRBD1. Trimming at V came to 4 bases and at J to 2 bases, leaving 15 bases not matched to a gene. CDR3 length: 18 residues. Germline CDR1 reads SGHRS; CDR2 reads YFSETQ. In nucleotides, the CDR3 is TGCGCCAGCAGCCCTACTTGGCAGGGGGACTTCGCTGGAAACACCATATATTTT. It specifies CASSPTWQGDFAGNTIYF.

J is TRBJ2-3 and V is TRBV28, with D perhaps TRBD2 (6 bases). The CDR3 contains 17 residues. V dropped 6 bases and J dropped 2 bases, with 21 bases sitting between them. Germline CDR1 reads MDHEN; CDR2 reads SYDVKM. Written as DNA, the CDR3 is TGTGCCAGCAGCCCCCGTGGACGCGGGACCGACACAGATACGCAGTATTTT. This encodes CASSPRGRGTDTDTQYF.

V and J are TRBV6-5 and TRBJ2-1, with 9 nucleotides matching TRBD1. Germline-derived CDR1 and CDR2 are MNHEY and SVGAGI. Trimming removed 8 bases from V and 6 bases from J; junction bases left unmatched: 8. The CDR3 length is 14 residues. CDR3 protein: CASGGQGHPNEQFF. Here the CDR3 DNA reads TGTGCCAGCGGGGGACAGGGTCACCCCAATGAGCAGTTCTTC.

The rearrangement joins TRBV5-1 to TRBJ1-1, with D hard to call. The CDR3 covers 14 residues. CDR1 is SGHRS and CDR2 is YFSETQ in the germline V gene. Between the trimmed V and J ends, which lost 4 bases and 2 bases, there was a span of 12 bases. CDR3 nucleotides: TGCGCCAGCAGCCCTCAGACATTAAACACTGAAGCTTTCTTT. Its protein is CASSPQTLNTEAFF.

This clone has a single count. The chain carries TRBV5-4 and TRBJ2-5; 7 positions agree with TRBD1. Germline V lookup: CDR1 SGHNT, CDR2 YYREEE (reference sequence). CDR3 size: 15 residues. Unmatched junction bases numbered 9, after V lost 5 bases and J lost 2 bases. In DNA form, the CDR3 reads TGTGCCAGCAGACAGACAGGGAGCAGGCAAGAGACCCAGTACTTC. Amino acid sequence: CASRQTGSRQETQYF.

This clone was seen a single time. The rearrangement links TRBV27 to TRBJ2-3; perhaps TRBD1 as D (6 bases). Trimming removed 5 bases at V and 4 bases at J, with 13 bases between. From germline, CDR1 is MNHEY and CDR2 SMNVEV (reference sequence). This CDR3 region has 14 residues. This CDR3 is CASSQQGWADTQYF. The CDR3 coding sequence is TGTGCCAGCAGTCAACAGGGATGGGCAGATACGCAGTATTTT.

The chain links TRBV28 to TRBJ1-3; weak D call: TRBD1 (6 bases). This CDR3 is 17 amino acids long. Germline V gene data show CDR1 as MDHEN and CDR2 as SYDVKM. Trimming cost V 5 bases and J 2 bases, with 19 bases left between them. The CDR3 here is CASSPLGWGLAGNTIYF. The CDR3 DNA follows: TGTGCCAGCAGTCCCCTCGGGTGGGGGCTTGCTGGAAACACCATATATTTT.

The CDR3 nucleotides are TGTGCCATCAGTGAGTCTATAGCTGGTGGCTACACCTTC. Translated: CAISESIAGGYTF. This sequence joins TRBV10-3 and TRBJ1-2; D remains unclear. The CDR3 sequence is 13 residues long. Germline V gives CDR1 ENHRY, CDR2 SYGVKD. V was cut by 0 bases and J by 7 bases, with 9 bases left in between.

The chain uses TRBV14 and TRBJ2-1, with no clear D. The CDR3 is 14 residues long. Trimming removed 1 base from V and 3 bases from J, with 7 bases in between. Germline V gene data show CDR1 as SGHDN and CDR2 as FVKESK. The CDR3 protein is CASSQASIYNEQFF. The DNA for the CDR3 is TGTGCCAGCAGCCAAGCTTCTATCTACAATGAGCAGTTCTTC. The entire variable domain, with the rest obtained from reference TRBV14 and TRBJ2-1, is as follows: EAGVTQFPSHSVIEKGQTVTLRCDPISGHDNLYWYRRVMGKEIKFLLHFVKESKQDESGMPNNRFLAERTGGTYSTLKVQPAELEDSGVYFCASSQASIYNEQFFGPGTRLTVL.

This chain links TRBV6-6 with TRBJ1-5; 8 bases match TRBD1. Germline V gives CDR1 MNHNY, CDR2 SVGAGI (reference sequence). The CDR3 runs 17 residues. The V and J ends lost 5 bases and 2 bases, in that order; junction bases with no gene match: 11. CDR3 residues: CASSLLPTGVGNQPQHF. The CDR3 bases are TGTGCCAGCAGTCTCCTACCGACAGGGGTTGGCAATCAGCCCCAGCATTTT.

In its sample, this clone was seen many times. The chain has TRBV19 and TRBJ2-6, with a tentative D call TRBD2 (6 bases). CDR3 length equals 16 residues. CDR1 is LNHDA, CDR2 SQIVND, per germline (reference sequence). Trimming took off 0 bases at V and 0 bases at J, with 6 bases between the two ends. In DNA, the CDR3 is TGTGCCAGTAGTATAGATAGCGGCTCTGGGGCCAACGTCCTGACTTTC. Its protein is CASSIDSGSGANVLTF.

The chain links TRBV19 to TRBJ1-1; the match to TRBD1 covers 8 bases. Looked up from germline, CDR1 is LNHDA and CDR2 is SQIVND (reference sequence). The J segment lost 5 bases and the V segment lost 3 bases, leaving 11 bases of the junction unmatched. The CDR3 spans 16 residues. In nucleotides, the CDR3 is TGTGCCAGTAGTATGGGGCGAGGGCAGGGGGCTACTGAAGCTTTCTTT. Protein product: CASSMGRGQGATEAFF. The variable domain in full, with the rest retrieved from reference TRBV19 and TRBJ1-1, is DGGITQSPKYLFRKEGQNVTLSCEQNLNHDAMYWYRQDPGQGLRLIYYSQIVNDFQKGDIAEGYSVSREKKESFPLTVTSAQKNPTAFYLCASSMGRGQGATEAFFGQGTRLTVV.

This chain uses TRBV7-2 with TRBJ2-5, with TRBD1 identical over 9 bases. The CDR3 spans 16 residues. Germline CDR1 reads SGHTA; CDR2 reads FQGNSA. J was trimmed by 5 bases and V by 1 base; bases with no gene match: 8. The CDR3 region is CASSLVGTGSRETQYF. DNA of the CDR3: TGTGCCAGCAGCTTAGTAGGGACAGGGTCCCGGGAGACCCAGTACTTC.

This chain links TRBV30 with TRBJ2-2, with TRBD1 matching over 8 bases. CDR3 length equals 15 residues. CDR1 is GTSNPN, CDR2 SVGIG, per germline (reference sequence). J gave up 0 bases and V 5 bases, and 5 bases lay outside the gene matches. Written as DNA, the CDR3 is TGTGCCTGGCGACAGGGGTTCGCGAACACCGGGGAGCTGTTTTTT. This translates into CAWRQGFANTGELFF.

The chain recombines TRBV6-5 with TRBJ1-5; D uncertain. Looked up from germline, CDR1 is MNHEY and CDR2 is SVGAGI. Trimming took 8 bases from V and 3 from J, leaving 11 bases between them. This CDR3 region has 13 residues. The CDR3 DNA is TGTGCCAGCCAGCCGGGTCTCAATCAGCCCCAGCATTTT. Its translation: CASQPGLNQPQHF.

A few counts support this clone. The chain recombines TRBV18 with TRBJ1-1; 7 bases align to TRBD1. The germline CDR1 and CDR2 sequences are KGHSH and LQKENI. V lost 0 bases to trimming and J lost 2 bases; unmatched junction nucleotides: 6. This CDR3 spans 16 amino acids. CDR3 protein: CASSPPTGWGNTEAFF. As DNA, the CDR3 is TGTGCCAGCTCACCACCGACAGGGTGGGGAAACACTGAAGCTTTCTTT.

The chain has TRBV6-5 and TRBJ1-1; 7 bases map to TRBD1. The germline CDR1 and CDR2 sequences are MNHEY and SVGAGI. The CDR3 sequence is 14 residues long. The V segment lost 7 bases and the J segment 1 base; nucleotides outside the gene matches: 6. CDR3 amino acids: CASNLQGKNTEAFF. CDR3 DNA sequence: TGTGCCAGCAATTTACAGGGGAAGAACACTGAAGCTTTCTTT.

The rearrangement joins TRBV7-9 to TRBJ1-1, with 7 bases that match TRBD1. CDR3 length equals 14 residues. Per the germline V gene, CDR1 is SEHNR and CDR2 is FQNEAQ (reference sequence). After removal of 5 bases from V and 2 bases from J, the junction contained 5 bases not matched to a gene. The CDR3 loop is CASSLQGGNTEAFF. For the CDR3, the DNA is TGTGCCAGCAGCCTTCAGGGGGGTAACACTGAAGCTTTCTTT. Looking up the rest from reference TRBV7-9 and TRBJ1-1 gives the full variable domain: DTGVSQNPRHKITKRGQNVTFRCDPISEHNRLYWYRQTLGQGPEFLTYFQNEAQLEKSRLLSDRFSAERPKGSFSTLEIQRTEQGDSAMYLCASSLQGGNTEAFFGQGTRLTVV.

The rearrangement joins TRBV6-1 to TRBJ2-7; 9 bases are shared with TRBD1. Germline CDR1 reads MNHNS; CDR2 reads SASEGT. J was trimmed by 2 bases and V by 3 bases; bases with no gene match: 8. The CDR3 contains 16 residues. The CDR3 DNA sequence: TGTGCCAGCAGTGAGCAACCGGGACAGGGACCCTACGAGCAGTACTTC. It specifies CASSEQPGQGPYEQYF.

The V gene is TRBV11-2, the J gene TRBJ1-6, with D possibly matching TRBD1 (5 bases). Per germline, CDR1 SGHAT and CDR2 FQNNGV. V was trimmed by 0 bases and J by 12 bases, leaving 9 bases between them. The CDR3 totals 13 residues. CDR3 bases: TGTGCCAGCAGCTTAGAGGGGGGAGGACCCCTCCACTTT. Amino acids: CASSLEGGGPLHF.

The chain joins TRBV29-1 to TRBJ2-1; 8 bases align to TRBD2. The CDR3 sequence is 18 residues long. The germline V gene has CDR1 SQVTM and CDR2 ANQGSEA. Trimming cost V 2 bases and J 4 bases; bases outside gene matches: 16. The CDR3 loop is CSVEIGGRLENTYNEQFF. CDR3 nucleotide sequence: TGCAGCGTTGAAATCGGCGGGAGGCTTGAAAATACATACAATGAGCAGTTCTTC.